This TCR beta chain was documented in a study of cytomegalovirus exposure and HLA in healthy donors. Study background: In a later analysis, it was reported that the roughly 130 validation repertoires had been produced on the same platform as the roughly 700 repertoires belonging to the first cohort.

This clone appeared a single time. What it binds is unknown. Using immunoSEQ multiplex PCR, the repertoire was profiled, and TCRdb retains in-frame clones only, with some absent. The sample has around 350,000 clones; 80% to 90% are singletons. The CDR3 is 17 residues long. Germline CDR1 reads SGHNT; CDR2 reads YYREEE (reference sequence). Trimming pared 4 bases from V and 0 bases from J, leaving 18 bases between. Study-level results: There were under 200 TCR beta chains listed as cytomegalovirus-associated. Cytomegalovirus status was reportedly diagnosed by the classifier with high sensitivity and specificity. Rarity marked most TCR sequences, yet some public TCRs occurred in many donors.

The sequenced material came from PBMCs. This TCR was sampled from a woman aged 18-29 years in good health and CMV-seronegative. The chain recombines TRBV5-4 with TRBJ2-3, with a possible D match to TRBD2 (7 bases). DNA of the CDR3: TGTGCCAGCAGCGTGGGGGGCGGGAGCCCGAGCACAGATACGCAGTATTTT. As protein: CASSVGGGSPSTDTQYF.